The 26 T cell receptor beta chains reported below all come from one sample, sequenced in a study of T cell clonality in common variable immunodeficiency. Their specific antigens are unknown. TCRdb keeps only in-frame clones here, not all; method: immunoSEQ multiplex PCR. In total the sample includes about 6,600 clones, none of them seen once. Study results and caveats: Fewer deletions and N-nucleotide insertions were reportedly seen in common variable immunodeficiency TCR beta sequences.

Sequencing was done on a sample of peripheral blood mononuclear cells. Receptors were obtained from a human donor with common variable immunodeficiency.

Worth noting for this clone: Coverage ceases 3 residues before the CDR3 finishes, and the germline J gene fills in the end. This chain uses TRBV19 with TRBJ2-1, with 10 bases identical to TRBD2. The CDR3 spans 14 residues. The junction had 4 bases not matched to a gene; V was cut back by 7 bases and J by 4 bases. Germline values: CDR1 LNHDA, CDR2 SQIVND (reference sequence). The chain's CDR3 is CASTRTSGYNEQFF. CDR3 DNA, as far as it was read: TGTGCCAGTACAAGGACTAGCGGATACAATGAG.

Points on this clone: The read comes to an end 3 residues before the CDR3 does, leaving the germline J gene to fill in the end. V is TRBV6-2 or TRBV6-3 and J is TRBJ2-5, with 7 bases aligning to TRBD1. V shed 8 bases, J shed 4 bases, and the junction held 4 bases outside the gene matches. Germline CDR1 and CDR2: MNHEY and SVGEGT. This CDR3 has 12 residues. Partial CDR3 DNA: TGTGCCAGCGATGCAGGGGGAGAGACC. Translating gives CASDAGGET. The CDR3, in full, reads CASDAGGETQYF.

As concerns this clone: The CDR3 extends 3 residues past the end of the read, so its final part is completed from the germline J gene. The rearrangement joins TRBV7-6 to TRBJ2-2; D uncertain. V lost 1 base and J lost 5, with 14 bases in between. This CDR3 is 16 amino acids long. CDR1 SGHVS and CDR2 FNYEAQ come from the germline V gene. The sequenced part of the CDR3 DNA is TGTGCCAGCAGCTTAGGTGTTGGCAGGCGTACCGGGGAG. This gives the protein CASSLGVGRRTGE. The CDR3 reads in full as CASSLGVGRRTGELFF.

The DNA read from the CDR3 is TGTGCCAGCTCACCACCCCCGACAGGGGGCACAGATACG. Translation gives CASSPPPTGGTDT. The entire CDR3 reads CASSPPPTGGTDTQYF. V and J are TRBV18 and TRBJ2-3, with 8 bases identical to TRBD1. The read halts 3 residues ahead of the CDR3 end, with the missing end drawn from the germline J gene. CDR1 and CDR2 from the germline V gene are KGHSH and LQKENI. V was clipped by 0 bases and J by 1 base; unmatched bases: 3. This CDR3 comprises 16 residues.

This clone was detected only a few times. Coverage ceases 3 residues before the CDR3 finishes, and the germline J gene fills in the end. The genes are TRBV19 and TRBJ1-2; D ambiguous. The V gene's germline CDR1 is LNHDA and CDR2 SQIVND (reference sequence). Trimming took off 2 bases at V and 4 bases at J, with 8 bases between the two ends. The CDR3 runs to 13 residues. CDR3 DNA (partial): TGTGCCAGTAGTATAACAGAAATCTATGGC. Protein product: CASSITEIYG. Given in full, the CDR3 is CASSITEIYGYTF.

As concerns this clone: The sequence runs out 3 residues before the end of the CDR3; the remainder is reconstructed from the germline J gene. This rearrangement joins TRBV18 to TRBJ2-5, with D possibly TRBD2 on 6 matching bases. Germline-derived CDR1 and CDR2 are KGHSH and LQKENI. The V gene lost 1 base and the J gene lost 7 bases, with 22 bases spanning the gap. CDR3 length equals 17 residues. CDR3 sequence reads: CASSPHPTKSGGRTQYF. The DNA read from the CDR3 is TGTGCCAGCTCACCACATCCGACTAAGTCCGGAGGGAGGACC.

As regards this clone: The missing CDR3 end, 3 residues past where the read stops, is filled in from the germline J gene. The V and J genes are TRBV7-6 and TRBJ2-1, with TRBD2 matching 12 bases. CDR1 SGHVS and CDR2 FNYEAQ come from the germline V gene. Unmatched junction bases numbered 3, after V lost 2 bases and J lost 7 bases. The CDR3 contains 15 residues. The CDR3 loop is CASSLLAGGRNEQFF. CDR3 bases read: TGTGCCAGCAGCTTACTAGCGGGAGGGAGGAATGAG.

In regard to this clone: The CDR3 end falls 3 residues outside the read, so it is completed with the germline J gene. The chain carries TRBV18 and TRBJ1-1; 9 nucleotides align to TRBD1. The V gene's germline CDR1 is KGHSH and CDR2 LQKENI. V dropped 3 bases and J dropped 5; count of bases not matched to a gene: 7. This CDR3 is built from 15 residues. CDR3 in amino acids: CASSPTTGGRTEAFF. The sequenced CDR3 bases are TGTGCCAGCTCACCGACTACAGGGGGCAGAACTGAA.

This clone was picked up a small number of times. The read ends 3 residues before the CDR3 terminus; that terminus is restored from the germline J gene. The rearrangement links TRBV7-9 to TRBJ2-1; D uncertain. This CDR3 has 13 residues. V lost 1 base, J lost 8 bases, and 9 bases lay in between. CDR1 is SEHNR and CDR2 is FQNEAQ in the germline V gene (reference sequence). Incomplete CDR3 DNA: TGTGCCAGCAGCTTAGTGGTGAGCGATGAG. Its protein product is CASSLVVSDE. From start to end, the CDR3 is CASSLVVSDEQFF.

This clone was counted between two and nine times. The read terminates 3 residues before the CDR3 end, so the remaining end is supplied by the germline J gene. The chain uses TRBV18 and TRBJ2-3; the match to TRBD2 covers 11 bases. This CDR3 has 20 residues. Germline CDR1 reads KGHSH; CDR2 reads LQKENI. With 0 bases clipped from V and 4 bases from J, the junction kept 15 bases outside the gene matches. The covered CDR3 bases are TGTGCCAGCTCACCACCGGCACTAGCGGGAGATTACATGTGGTCAGATACG. Encoded protein: CASSPPALAGDYMWSDT. The full CDR3 sequence reads CASSPPALAGDYMWSDTQYF.

In this sample, this clone turned up a few times. The CDR3 end lies 3 residues beyond the end of the read and is filled in from the germline J gene. This rearrangement joins TRBV19 to TRBJ2-1; TRBD2 aligns across 7 bases. This CDR3 has 15 amino acids. The V gene end was trimmed by 5 bases and the J gene end by 9 bases; junction bases not matched to a gene: 13. Germline CDR1 reads LNHDA; CDR2 reads SQIVND (reference sequence). CDR3 DNA, as far as it was read: TGTGCCAGTAGTCGCCGACTAGCAAGATCGGTTGAG. Protein product: CASSRRLARSVE. The entire CDR3 reads CASSRRLARSVEQFF.

In its sample, this clone was seen a few times. The DNA read from the CDR3 is TGTGCCAGCTCACCGGTACTCAGACAAAACACCGGGGAG. Encoded protein: CASSPVLRQNTGE. From start to end, the CDR3 is CASSPVLRQNTGELFF. The V call is TRBV18, the J call TRBJ2-2; no clear D gene. The read ends 3 residues early relative to the CDR3; the germline J gene fills the gap. Between the trimmed V and J ends, which lost 3 bases and 2 bases, there was a span of 13 bases. The germline V gene has CDR1 KGHSH and CDR2 LQKENI. CDR3 length: 16 amino acids.

Points on this clone: The CDR3 end falls 3 residues outside the read, so it is completed with the germline J gene. The chain has TRBV6-1 and TRBJ1-2; tentative D call: TRBD1 (5 bases). Germline loops: CDR1 MNHNS, CDR2 SASEGT. The CDR3 runs to 17 residues. V dropped 0 bases and J dropped 0 bases, with 14 bases sitting between them. Here the CDR3 reads CASSEAVTASSNYGYTF. CDR3 bases read: TGTGCCAGCAGTGAAGCTGTGACAGCGTCTTCTAACTATGGC.

This clone occurred a few times. The part of the CDR3 DNA that was read is TGTGCCAGTAGGCGGGTCAATAAAGACGGGTATGGC. This translates into CASRRVNKDGYG. In full, the CDR3 reads CASRRVNKDGYGYTF. V is TRBV19 and J is TRBJ1-2; D is unresolved. With the read ending 3 residues before the CDR3 end, the germline J gene is used to fill in that end. Germline V gene sequence: CDR1 LNHDA, CDR2 SQIVND (reference sequence). V lost 6 bases to trimming and J lost 5 bases, with 19 bases between them. The length of the CDR3 is 15 residues.

This clone was counted between two and nine times. Read coverage stops 3 residues before the CDR3 terminus; the germline J gene supplies the remainder. This chain links TRBV18 with TRBJ1-1; D uncertain. The CDR3 sequence is 12 residues long. Looked up from germline, CDR1 is KGHSH and CDR2 is LQKENI. The sequenced part of the CDR3 DNA is TGTGCCAGCTCAACGGCGGGCTTTTCG. Its translation: CASSTAGFS. In full, the CDR3 reads CASSTAGFSAFF.

Regarding this clone: The read gets to within 3 residues of the CDR3 end, and the germline J gene fills in the rest. V gene TRBV7-9 combines with J gene TRBJ1-2; TRBD1 matches 7 bases. CDR3 size: 13 residues. The ends lost 1 base at V and 6 bases at J; junction bases unmatched: 2. Germline values: CDR1 SEHNR, CDR2 FQNEAQ (reference sequence). CDR3 bases read: TGTGCCAGCAGCTTAGTTACAGGGGATGGC. Translating it yields CASSLVTGDG. The complete CDR3 reads CASSLVTGDGYTF.

This clone has only a few counts. From the germline J gene comes the end of the CDR3, since the read stops 3 residues before it. This rearrangement joins TRBV7-2 to TRBJ2-7; 13 bases line up with TRBD2. The CDR3 loop spans 15 amino acids. V lost 5 bases and J lost 5; bases outside the gene matches: 6. CDR1 is SGHTA, CDR2 FQGNSA, per germline. Incomplete CDR3 DNA: TGTGCCAGCAGCCTACTAGCGGGAGGGCCGGACGAG. It encodes CASSLLAGGPDE. The whole CDR3 is CASSLLAGGPDEQYF.

About this clone: The read finishes 3 residues shy of the CDR3 end, and the germline J gene is used to complete it. The chain couples TRBV6-1 to TRBJ2-3, with D possibly matching TRBD2 (6 bases). V lost 0 bases, J lost 2 bases, and 9 bases lay in between. Germline CDR1 is MNHNS and CDR2 is SASEGT. The CDR3 length is 15 residues. The CDR3: CASSEAAGNTDTQYF. The sequenced part of the CDR3 DNA is TGTGCCAGCAGTGAAGCGGCGGGAAACACAGATACG.

This clone appeared a few times. The read ends 3 residues early relative to the CDR3; the germline J gene fills the gap. The V gene is TRBV19, the J gene TRBJ2-1; 13 bases match TRBD2. Germline V gene data show CDR1 as LNHDA and CDR2 as SQIVND (reference sequence). Losses at the gene ends were 6 bases for V and 8 bases for J; bases not matched to a gene: 10. The CDR3 totals 16 residues. The part of the CDR3 DNA that was read is TGTGCCAGTAGCCCGACCGGGACTAGCGGGATTGATGAG. Amino acids: CASSPTGTSGIDE. The whole CDR3 reads CASSPTGTSGIDEQFF.

This clone was seen more than once but under ten times. The CDR3 extends 3 residues past the end of the read, so its final part is completed from the germline J gene. The rearrangement uses TRBV23-1 and TRBJ2-7, with D maybe TRBD1 (6 bases). TRBV23-1 is designated an ORF whose function remains uncertain. The length of the CDR3 is 13 residues. Trimming pared 4 bases from V and 6 bases from J, leaving 13 bases between. The CDR3 is CASSRPGAGEQYF. CDR3 DNA, as far as it was read: TGCGCCAGCAGTCGCCCAGGGGCAGGCGAG.

As to this clone: The missing CDR3 end, 3 residues past where the read stops, is filled in from the germline J gene. The chain has TRBV19 and TRBJ2-2; tentatively, D is TRBD1 (5 bases). The length of the CDR3 is 14 residues. Trimming shortened V by 7 bases and J by 6 bases, and 15 bases separated the two germline ends. CDR1 is LNHDA and CDR2 is SQIVND in the germline V gene (reference sequence). The covered CDR3 bases are TGTGCCAGTAATCAGCAGGGTGGAGCCGGGGAG. This sequence encodes CASNQQGGAGE. The complete CDR3 protein is CASNQQGGAGELFF.

Of note for this clone: The read halts 3 residues ahead of the CDR3 end, with the missing end drawn from the germline J gene. The chain has TRBV18 and TRBJ1-1, with TRBD1 matching 7 bases. The J segment lost 6 bases and the V segment lost 3 bases, leaving 10 bases of the junction unmatched. Germline CDR1 reads KGHSH; CDR2 reads LQKENI. This CDR3 is built from 15 residues. The CDR3: CASSPHEVGQSEAFF. The DNA read from the CDR3 is TGTGCCAGCTCACCTCACGAAGTGGGACAGTCTGAA.

By sample fraction, this clone is medium-sized. The CDR3 end is not reached by the read, which stops 3 residues before it; the germline J gene fills it in. The chain employs TRBV20-1 and TRBJ2-7, with 10 bases aligning to TRBD2. The CDR3 is 16 residues long. J was trimmed by 2 bases and V by 0 bases; bases with no gene match: 7. The germline V gene encodes CDR1 DFQATT and CDR2 SNEGSKA (reference sequence). The part of the CDR3 DNA that was read is TGCAGTGCTAGAGACTTGAGGACTAGCGGTACCTACGAG. This gives the protein CSARDLRTSGTYE. The whole CDR3 sequence reads CSARDLRTSGTYEQYF.

Only a few counts were recorded for this clone. The sequence runs out 3 residues before the end of the CDR3; the remainder is reconstructed from the germline J gene. The gene calls are TRBV6-1 and TRBJ2-1, with D tentatively TRBD1 (6 bases). Trimming left V 4 bases short and J 7 bases short, with 17 bases between. This CDR3 is built from 15 residues. Germline V gene lookup returns CDR1 MNHNS and CDR2 SASEGT. The CDR3 sequence: CASSGQTGKGNEQFF. CDR3 DNA (partial): TGTGCCAGCAGTGGCCAGACAGGCAAAGGGAATGAG.

Notes on this clone: Coverage ceases 3 residues before the CDR3 finishes, and the germline J gene fills in the end. The chain recombines TRBV18 with TRBJ2-3; 8 bases align to TRBD2. In germline, CDR1 is KGHSH, CDR2 LQKENI. V gave up 0 bases and J gave up 2 bases; unmatched junction bases: 4. CDR3 length: 16 residues. The covered CDR3 bases are TGTGCCAGCTCACCACCCCGGGGGGGCTACACAGATACG. Translating gives CASSPPRGGYTDT. The entire CDR3 is CASSPPRGGYTDTQYF.

This clone is labeled large. The DNA ends 3 residues before the CDR3 does, and the rest of the CDR3 is filled in from the germline J gene. This chain joins TRBV29-1 and TRBJ2-3, with TRBD2 identical over 10 bases. Germline CDR1 and CDR2: SQVTM and ANQGSEA. With V trimmed by 5 bases and J by 5 bases, 10 bases remained unmatched. This CDR3 has 15 residues. The CDR3 reads CSVWASGRRGDTQYF. Incomplete CDR3 DNA: TGCAGCGTTTGGGCTAGCGGGAGAAGGGGAGATACG.